This T cell receptor beta chain stems from a study of blood T cell repertoires in COVID-19. The overall study: Acute and convalescent COVID-19 specimens originated in the United States, Italy and Spain. PBMCs, B-cell-depleted T cells, or T cells were the source of the cDNA or gDNA that made up the material.

Germline V gives CDR1 LNHDA, CDR2 SQIVND (reference sequence). J lost 3 bases, V lost 7 bases, and 5 bases had no gene match. This CDR3 spans 13 amino acids. This clone has a single count. In the source study's methods: Scientists estimated how many nucleated cells there were by amplifying reference gene primers. Sequencing used immunoSEQ multiplex PCR; TCRdb keeps in-frame clones, though not all of them. The D gene and trimming were derived from the DNA, and the V and J assignments and clone size from that table. The table records over 140,000 clones, roughly four fifths of them present only once. This sequence was found in a woman aged 45-59 years with active or convalescent COVID-19. The chain couples TRBV19 to TRBJ1-2; 7 nucleotides match TRBD1. Sequencing was carried out using peripheral blood. CDR3 protein: CASKQGHDYGYTF. The CDR3, as DNA: TGTGCCAGTAAACAGGGGCATGACTATGGCTACACCTTC.